This section outlines one T cell receptor beta chain sequence together with its context. Its cognate antigen has yet to be identified. No base quality information exists; no much larger clone differs at one position. The data stem from a study of CD8 T cells in Susac syndrome (dated by TCRdb to about 2019). Regarding the study in general: The study used repertoire sequencing to test whether antigen drove CD8+ T cell activation and differentiation in Susac syndrome. Clonality of the CD8+ T cell repertoire was compared between over 10 healthy donors, approximately 14 Susac syndrome patients and about 15 multiple sclerosis patients. Paper-wide results and their limitations: The TCR sequencing and HLA analysis was acknowledged to have included a relatively small number of individuals.

RNA was extracted with the RNeasy kit and roughly 0.45 to 1 ug was reverse transcribed using random hexamers. The immunoSEQ multiplex PCR assay, which covers 54 Vbeta and 13 Jbeta segments, was used to amplify TCR beta CDR3 regions. PCR amplification bias was corrected using a synthetic template baseline for primer optimization and computational correction. Under the source paper's analysis protocol: Only productive sequences were kept, with reads annotated to V, D and J genes according to IMGT and analyzed in immunoSEQ Analyzer. Clonality was computed as one minus Shannon entropy normalized by log2 of the number of productive unique sequences. Public and private clones were assessed among the 100 most prevalent clones of each patient and control. A clone was defined as Susac-specific if it was absent from the healthy and MS cohorts, from some 1,100 published viral clones and from other ImmuneACCESS disease sequences. The raw public reads went through TCRdb reprocessing: fastp at Q25, MiXCR clone calling, in-frame beta chains kept. Each record represents a unique CDR3 protein, reported with the most common genes and DNA among its rows. The V and J calls come from TCRdb's annotation, not from the publication. This sample holds 350,000 to 550,000 distinct CDR3 sequences; more than 80% were observed only once. About 0.12% of the sample lies in the top ten.

Relative to germline, V is missing 5 bases and J is missing 4 bases, with 6 bases of the junction outside any gene match. Taken from the germline V gene (reference sequence), the CDR1 and CDR2 loops are SEHNR and FQNEAQ. The CDR3 covers 15 residues, taking in both the cysteine and the phenylalanine. The entry retains the CDR3 DNA only, 45 bases that are in frame from base 1. Peripheral blood CD8+ and CD4+ T cells from healthy donors, Susac syndrome patients and multiple sclerosis patients were profiled using high-throughput TCR beta sequencing. Multiple sclerosis controls were treatment-naive patients with stable or active relapsing-remitting disease fulfilling revised McDonald criteria. Bulk CD8+ and CD4+ T cells were purified by magnetic negative isolation, whereas CD8+ TEMRA cells were enriched by FACS. Blood was drawn into EDTA tubes, processed within 24 hours, and PBMCs were isolated by density gradient centrifugation. PBMCs intended for TCR sequencing were cryopreserved in liquid nitrogen and were subsequently thawed in a 37 degrees C water bath. The sorted or isolated CD4+, CD8+ and CD8+ TEMRA cells reached a purity of at least 90%.

Sequencing input: CD8+ T cells from PBMCs. Recombination joined TRBV7-9 with TRBJ1-4, with 8 bases aligning to TRBD1. The sequence came from a human donor with multiple sclerosis. The CDR3 protein is CASSPRTGRNEKLFF. The DNA sequence reads TGTGCCAGCAGCCCCCGGACAGGGCGTAATGAAAAACTGTTTTTT.